Listed below are T cell receptor beta chains from one sample, sequenced in a study of shared clonotypes between healthy human individuals. TCRdb's copy holds only in-frame clones and misses some; the assay was immunoSEQ multiplex PCR. The data hold 600,000 to 750,000 clones, with about 90% observed a single time. Input material: memory CD8+ T cells from PBMCs. The receptors come from a man aged 18 to 29 in good health. Some clones in this sample may be carry-over from other donors' samples. Each CDR3 is given with its conserved first and last residue. The D gene is left open where the match is weak. A row's size may be missing; if present it is once, few, many or a size class.

d_call: TRBD2; clone_size: -; v_call: TRBV7-3; j_call: TRBJ2-7; cdr3_aa: CASSPAGGLHEQYF; cdr3_nt: TGTGCCAGCAGCCCCGCGGGGGGGCTCCACGAGCAGTACTTC
d_call: -; clone_size: -; v_call: TRBV19; j_call: TRBJ1-2; cdr3_aa: CASSNPGPMLYYGYTF; cdr3_nt: TGTGCCAGTAGCAATCCGGGACCGATGCTTTACTATGGCTACACCTTC
d_call: -; clone_size: -; v_call: TRBV19; j_call: TRBJ2-7; cdr3_aa: CASSSGGRRETHEQYF; cdr3_nt: TGTGCCAGTAGTAGCGGTGGGAGGAGGGAGACGCACGAGCAGTACTTC
d_call: TRBD1; clone_size: -; v_call: TRBV6-6; j_call: TRBJ1-2; cdr3_aa: CASSTPGGGDGYTF; cdr3_nt: TGTGCCAGCAGTACTCCAGGGGGCGGAGATGGCTACACCTTC
d_call: TRBD1; clone_size: -; v_call: TRBV27; j_call: TRBJ1-1; cdr3_aa: CASSFGQGMTTEAFF; cdr3_nt: TGTGCCAGCAGTTTCGGACAGGGGATGACCACTGAAGCTTTCTTT
d_call: -; clone_size: once; v_call: TRBV7-9; j_call: TRBJ2-1; cdr3_aa: CASSLYPPSEEQFF; cdr3_nt: TGTGCCAGCAGCTTATATCCCCCGTCGGAGGAGCAGTTCTTC
d_call: -; clone_size: once; v_call: TRBV15; j_call: TRBJ2-2; cdr3_aa: CATSRGDPRAGELFF; cdr3_nt: TGTGCCACCAGCAGAGGGGACCCGAGGGCCGGGGAGCTGTTTTTT
d_call: -; clone_size: -; v_call: TRBV18; j_call: TRBJ2-2; cdr3_aa: CASSPLRSRAVGELFF; cdr3_nt: TGTGCCAGCTCACCGCTCAGGAGTAGGGCGGTCGGGGAGCTGTTTTTT
d_call: -; clone_size: -; v_call: TRBV6-1; j_call: TRBJ1-5; cdr3_aa: CASSDGVPQHF; cdr3_nt: TGTGCCAGCAGTGACGGGGTGCCCCAGCATTTT
d_call: -; clone_size: -; v_call: TRBV7-7; j_call: TRBJ2-7; cdr3_aa: CASSLRIGGEQYF; cdr3_nt: TGTGCCAGCAGCCTAAGGATAGGGGGCGAGCAGTACTTC
d_call: -; clone_size: -; v_call: TRBV6-5; j_call: TRBJ2-5; cdr3_aa: CASSRLIYAGETQYF; cdr3_nt: TGTGCCAGCAGTCGCCTTATCTATGCGGGGGAGACCCAGTACTTC
d_call: -; clone_size: -; v_call: TRBV5-6; j_call: TRBJ2-7; cdr3_aa: CASSLVGLYEQYF; cdr3_nt: TGTGCCAGCAGCTTGGTCGGGCTGTACGAGCAGTACTTC
d_call: TRBD1; clone_size: -; v_call: TRBV19; j_call: TRBJ1-1; cdr3_aa: CASTPGQGLLNTEAFF; cdr3_nt: TGTGCCAGTACTCCGGGACAGGGGCTTCTGAACACTGAAGCTTTCTTT
d_call: -; clone_size: -; v_call: TRBV28; j_call: TRBJ1-1; cdr3_aa: CASSLRGRALGTEAFF; cdr3_nt: TGTGCCAGCAGTTTAAGGGGCAGGGCTTTGGGCACTGAAGCTTTCTTT
d_call: -; clone_size: -; v_call: TRBV4-2; j_call: TRBJ2-7; cdr3_aa: CASSQDPGFPYEQYF; cdr3_nt: TGTGCCAGCAGCCAAGATCCGGGTTTCCCCTACGAGCAGTACTTC
d_call: -; clone_size: -; v_call: TRBV10-3; j_call: TRBJ2-7; cdr3_aa: CAISDPGQGYEQYF; cdr3_nt: TGTGCCATCAGTGACCCGGGCCAGGGCTACGAGCAGTACTTC
d_call: TRBD2; clone_size: -; v_call: TRBV7-8; j_call: TRBJ2-3; cdr3_aa: CASSSRLAGGADTQYF; cdr3_nt: TGTGCCAGCAGCTCCCGACTAGCGGGAGGTGCAGATACGCAGTATTTT
d_call: -; clone_size: -; v_call: TRBV15; j_call: TRBJ2-7; cdr3_aa: CATSRTRDEQYF; cdr3_nt: TGTGCCACCAGCAGAACCAGGGACGAGCAGTACTTC
d_call: -; clone_size: once; v_call: TRBV25-1; j_call: TRBJ2-1; cdr3_aa: CASSEEEGSPYNEQFF; cdr3_nt: TGTGCCAGCAGTGAGGAAGAGGGAAGTCCCTACAATGAGCAGTTCTTC
d_call: TRBD1; clone_size: -; v_call: TRBV9; j_call: TRBJ2-5; cdr3_aa: CASSVDEGAARQETQYF; cdr3_nt: TGTGCCAGCAGCGTAGACGAGGGGGCGGCTAGACAAGAGACCCAGTACTTC
d_call: -; clone_size: -; v_call: TRBV7-8; j_call: TRBJ1-5; cdr3_aa: CASSSEDEGNQPQHF; cdr3_nt: TGTGCCAGCAGCTCGGAAGACGAAGGCAATCAGCCCCAGCATTTT
d_call: -; clone_size: -; v_call: TRBV28; j_call: TRBJ2-7; cdr3_aa: CASSLRVEGVRSYEQYF; cdr3_nt: TGTGCCAGCAGTTTGAGGGTTGAGGGTGTACGATCCTACGAGCAGTACTTC
d_call: TRBD1; clone_size: -; v_call: TRBV7-3; j_call: TRBJ2-3; cdr3_aa: CASSLTGTGFNTQYF; cdr3_nt: TGTGCCAGCAGCCTAACCGGGACAGGGTTTAATACGCAGTATTTT
d_call: -; clone_size: -; v_call: TRBV15; j_call: TRBJ2-7; cdr3_aa: CATSNLQPGGEQYF; cdr3_nt: TGTGCCACCAGCAATCTACAACCCGGGGGTGAGCAGTACTTC
d_call: TRBD2; clone_size: -; v_call: TRBV29-1; j_call: TRBJ2-7; cdr3_aa: CSVVPNFGTSGRSYEQYF; cdr3_nt: TGCAGCGTTGTACCCAACTTTGGGACTAGCGGGCGCTCCTACGAGCAGTACTTC
d_call: TRBD2; clone_size: many; v_call: TRBV11-2; j_call: TRBJ2-7; cdr3_aa: CASSGSTTSDSSYEQYF; cdr3_nt: TGTGCCAGCAGCGGATCGACAACTAGCGATAGCTCCTACGAGCAGTACTTC
d_call: -; clone_size: -; v_call: TRBV9; j_call: TRBJ1-5; cdr3_aa: CASGDSSNQPQHF; cdr3_nt: TGTGCCTCAGGGGATTCGAGCAATCAGCCCCAGCATTTT